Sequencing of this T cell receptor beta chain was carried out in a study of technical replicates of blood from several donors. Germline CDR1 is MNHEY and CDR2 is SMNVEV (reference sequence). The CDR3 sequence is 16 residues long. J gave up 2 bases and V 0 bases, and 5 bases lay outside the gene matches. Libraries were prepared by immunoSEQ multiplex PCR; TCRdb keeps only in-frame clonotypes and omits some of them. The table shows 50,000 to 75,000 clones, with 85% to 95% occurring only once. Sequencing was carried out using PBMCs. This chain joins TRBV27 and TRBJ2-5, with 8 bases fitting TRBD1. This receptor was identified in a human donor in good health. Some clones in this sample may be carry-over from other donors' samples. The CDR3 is CASSLSPRGLQETQYF. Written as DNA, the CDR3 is TGTGCCAGCAGTTTATCCCCCAGGGGGCTGCAAGAGACCCAGTACTTC.